The rows below give T cell receptor beta chains drawn from one sample of a study of cytomegalovirus exposure and HLA in healthy donors. Method: immunoSEQ multiplex PCR; TCRdb's copy keeps in-frame clones and lacks some. Seen here are more than 100,000 clones, 88% observed once, and the top ten hold 1.2% to 1.5%. The sequencing input was PBMCs. Receptors originate from a young man in good health and CMV-seronegative. Each CDR3 is given with its conserved first and last residue. A D gene is named only where the DNA matches it firmly. The listing skips clone size in some rows; elsewhere it reads once, few, many or a size class.

v_call: TRBV7-2; clone_size: -; j_call: TRBJ2-7; d_call: TRBD2; cdr3_aa: CASSLSGEAYEQYF; cdr3_nt: TGTGCCAGCAGCCTCAGCGGGGAAGCCTACGAGCAGTACTTC
v_call: TRBV6-1; clone_size: -; j_call: TRBJ2-3; d_call: TRBD2; cdr3_aa: CASSEGPSGSGTDTQYF; cdr3_nt: TGTGCCAGCAGTGAAGGACCTAGCGGGAGCGGGACAGATACGCAGTATTTT
v_call: TRBV6-5; clone_size: once; j_call: TRBJ2-2; d_call: -; cdr3_aa: CASSQDSPNTGELFF; cdr3_nt: TGTGCCAGCAGTCAGGACAGTCCAAACACCGGGGAGCTGTTTTTT
v_call: TRBV6-7; clone_size: -; j_call: TRBJ2-1; d_call: TRBD2; cdr3_aa: CASSYSGRRECNEQFF; cdr3_nt: TGTGCCAGCAGTTACTCCGGGAGGCGGGAGTGCAATGAGCAGTTCTTC
v_call: TRBV7-2; clone_size: once; j_call: TRBJ2-7; d_call: TRBD2; cdr3_aa: CASSLLGGLLAGFNGEQYF; cdr3_nt: TGTGCCAGCAGCCTCTTAGGGGGTTTACTAGCGGGATTCAACGGCGAGCAGTACTTC
v_call: TRBV6-6; clone_size: -; j_call: TRBJ1-2; d_call: -; cdr3_aa: CASSYHTPGGDSGYTF; cdr3_nt: TGTGCCAGCAGTTACCACACCCCGGGGGGGGATTCGGGCTACACCTTC
v_call: TRBV6-4; clone_size: -; j_call: TRBJ2-1; d_call: TRBD2; cdr3_aa: CASSVSGSSYNEQFF; cdr3_nt: TGTGCCAGCAGTGTAAGCGGGAGCTCCTACAATGAGCAGTTCTTC
v_call: TRBV7-2; clone_size: -; j_call: TRBJ1-1; d_call: -; cdr3_aa: CASSTDRNTEAFF; cdr3_nt: TGTGCCAGCAGCACAGACAGGAACACTGAAGCTTTCTTT
v_call: TRBV7-9; clone_size: -; j_call: TRBJ1-4; d_call: -; cdr3_aa: CASSPEEGVGTNEKLFF; cdr3_nt: TGTGCCAGCAGCCCAGAGGAGGGAGTCGGAACTAATGAAAAACTGTTTTTT
v_call: TRBV30; clone_size: -; j_call: TRBJ1-4; d_call: TRBD1; cdr3_aa: CAWSVDPGQGQAAYEKLFF; cdr3_nt: TGTGCCTGGAGTGTAGATCCGGGACAGGGCCAGGCCGCTTATGAAAAACTGTTTTTT
v_call: TRBV10-1; clone_size: -; j_call: TRBJ2-7; d_call: TRBD1; cdr3_aa: CASSDRQGYEQYF; cdr3_nt: TGCGCCAGCAGTGACCGACAGGGCTACGAGCAGTACTTC
v_call: TRBV10-2; clone_size: -; j_call: TRBJ2-3; d_call: -; cdr3_aa: CASRTTFTDTQYF; cdr3_nt: TGCGCCAGCAGGACAACTTTCACAGATACGCAGTATTTT
v_call: TRBV6-1; clone_size: -; j_call: TRBJ1-2; d_call: -; cdr3_aa: CASSDGGYYGYTF; cdr3_nt: TGTGCCAGCAGTGATGGAGGTTACTATGGCTACACCTTC
v_call: TRBV19; clone_size: -; j_call: TRBJ2-7; d_call: -; cdr3_aa: CASSIVGSSYEQYF; cdr3_nt: TGTGCCAGTAGTATAGTCGGTAGCAGCTACGAGCAGTACTTC
v_call: TRBV9; clone_size: -; j_call: TRBJ1-2; d_call: TRBD1; cdr3_aa: CASSETGTGHIYGYTF; cdr3_nt: TGTGCCAGCAGCGAAACCGGGACAGGGCATATTTATGGCTACACCTTC
v_call: TRBV5-6; clone_size: -; j_call: TRBJ1-1; d_call: TRBD1; cdr3_aa: CASSSTQGASRTEAFF; cdr3_nt: TGTGCCAGCAGCTCGACACAGGGGGCAAGCCGTACTGAAGCTTTCTTT
v_call: TRBV7-3; clone_size: -; j_call: TRBJ2-7; d_call: -; cdr3_aa: CASSLSRAVDEQYF; cdr3_nt: TGTGCCAGCAGCTTGTCCAGGGCGGTGGACGAGCAGTACTTC
v_call: TRBV7-9; clone_size: -; j_call: TRBJ1-1; d_call: -; cdr3_aa: CASSPPLNTEAFF; cdr3_nt: TGTGCCAGCAGCCCCCCCTTGAACACTGAAGCTTTCTTT
v_call: TRBV2; clone_size: -; j_call: TRBJ1-2; d_call: -; cdr3_aa: CASTETEDIIAHYGYTF; cdr3_nt: TGTGCCAGTACTGAAACAGAGGACATAATCGCTCACTATGGCTACACCTTC
v_call: TRBV12-5; clone_size: -; j_call: TRBJ2-7; d_call: -; cdr3_aa: CASGFDRTYEQYF; cdr3_nt: TGTGCTAGTGGTTTCGACAGGACCTACGAGCAGTACTTC
v_call: TRBV30; clone_size: -; j_call: TRBJ2-7; d_call: -; cdr3_aa: CAWSVNPTEQYF; cdr3_nt: TGTGCCTGGAGTGTAAACCCTACGGAGCAGTACTTC
v_call: TRBV30; clone_size: -; j_call: TRBJ1-4; d_call: TRBD1; cdr3_aa: CAWSDLYRDRGGKLFF; cdr3_nt: TGTGCCTGGAGTGACCTCTACCGGGACAGGGGAGGAAAACTGTTTTTT
v_call: TRBV14; clone_size: -; j_call: TRBJ2-6; d_call: TRBD1; cdr3_aa: CASSQEGQGSSGANVLTF; cdr3_nt: TGTGCCAGCAGCCAAGAAGGACAGGGGAGCTCTGGGGCCAACGTCCTGACTTTC
v_call: TRBV5-6; clone_size: once; j_call: TRBJ1-1; d_call: TRBD1; cdr3_aa: CASSSRTGATEAFF; cdr3_nt: TGTGCCAGCAGCTCGCGAACAGGGGCCACTGAAGCTTTCTTT
v_call: TRBV30; clone_size: once; j_call: TRBJ2-3; d_call: TRBD2; cdr3_aa: CAWQGLAGLDTQYF; cdr3_nt: TGTGCCTGGCAGGGCCTAGCGGGACTAGATACGCAGTATTTT
v_call: TRBV10-1; clone_size: -; j_call: TRBJ2-5; d_call: -; cdr3_aa: CASSESGTRGTQYF; cdr3_nt: TGCGCCAGCAGTGAGTCCGGAACCCGGGGGACCCAGTACTTC
v_call: TRBV27; clone_size: -; j_call: TRBJ2-3; d_call: TRBD1; cdr3_aa: CASSPRDRDADTQYF; cdr3_nt: TGTGCCAGCAGTCCACGGGACAGGGACGCAGATACGCAGTATTTT
v_call: TRBV19; clone_size: -; j_call: TRBJ2-5; d_call: -; cdr3_aa: CASSTGTAGGETQYF; cdr3_nt: TGTGCCAGTAGCACGGGAACGGCGGGCGGAGAGACCCAGTACTTC
v_call: TRBV6-5; clone_size: -; j_call: TRBJ1-2; d_call: TRBD1; cdr3_aa: CATRMWTGVHTF; cdr3_nt: TGTGCCACAAGAATGTGGACAGGGGTCCACACCTTC
v_call: TRBV7-2; clone_size: -; j_call: TRBJ2-3; d_call: -; cdr3_aa: CASSLLGGGRDTQYF; cdr3_nt: TGTGCCAGCAGCCTGTTGGGGGGAGGAAGAGATACGCAGTATTTT
v_call: TRBV10-3; clone_size: -; j_call: TRBJ2-7; d_call: TRBD2; cdr3_aa: CAISRTSASYEQYF; cdr3_nt: TGTGCCATCAGCAGGACTAGCGCATCCTACGAGCAGTACTTC
v_call: TRBV6-6; clone_size: -; j_call: TRBJ1-1; d_call: -; cdr3_aa: CASSYQPGMNTEAFF; cdr3_nt: TGTGCCAGCAGTTACCAGCCGGGGATGAACACTGAAGCTTTCTTT
v_call: TRBV2; clone_size: -; j_call: TRBJ2-2; d_call: -; cdr3_aa: CASARPANTGELFF; cdr3_nt: TGTGCCAGCGCGCGGCCCGCGAACACCGGGGAGCTGTTTTTT
v_call: TRBV30; clone_size: -; j_call: TRBJ1-5; d_call: -; cdr3_aa: CAWSDDGGVGQPQHF; cdr3_nt: TGTGCCTGGAGTGACGACGGAGGGGTTGGGCAGCCCCAGCATTTT
v_call: TRBV5-1; clone_size: -; j_call: TRBJ2-2; d_call: TRBD2; cdr3_aa: CASSGLAGANTGELFF; cdr3_nt: TGCGCCAGCAGCGGGTTAGCGGGAGCGAACACCGGGGAGCTGTTTTTT